Shown below are 6 T cell receptor beta chains from a single sample sequenced in a study of blood T cell repertoires in COVID-19. Generated by immunoSEQ multiplex PCR, the TCRdb table keeps only in-frame clones and is missing some. The data hold approximately 200,000 clones, with about 85% observed a single time. Input material: peripheral blood. These receptors came from a man under 40 with acute or convalescent COVID-19.

V usage is TRBV27 and J usage is TRBJ1-1, with D possibly matching TRBD1 (6 bases). The ends were cut back, 7 bases at V and 7 bases at J, with 16 bases in the middle. The CDR3 consists of 13 residues. Germline-derived CDR1 and CDR2 are MNHEY and SMNVEV (reference sequence). CDR3 nucleotides: TGTGCCAGCATTCGAGCAGGGGAAGATGAAGCTTTCTTT. This sequence encodes CASIRAGEDEAFF.

This chain connects TRBV7-3 to TRBJ2-1; 13 bases align to TRBD2. The CDR3 has 15 residues. With V trimmed by 4 bases and J by 7 bases, 4 bases remained unmatched. Germline CDR1 is SGHTA and CDR2 is FQGTGA. CDR3 nucleotides: TGTGCCAGCAGCTCGGGACTAGCGGGGTATAATGAGCAGTTCTTC. Protein: CASSSGLAGYNEQFF.

The rearrangement uses TRBV5-6 and TRBJ1-2, with TRBD1 as a possible D gene (5 bases). Germline-derived CDR1 and CDR2 are SGHDT and YYEEEE. Trimming removed 1 base at V and 4 bases at J, with 14 bases between. The CDR3 is made up of 15 amino acids. The DNA of the CDR3 is TGTGCCAGCAGCTTGAGTGGGGCGGTAATCTATGGCTACACCTTC. Protein sequence: CASSLSGAVIYGYTF.

V is TRBV16 and J is TRBJ1-1, with D maybe TRBD1 (6 bases). Between the trimmed V and J ends, which lost 1 base and 9 bases, there was a span of 12 bases. The CDR3 has 13 residues. Germline CDR1 reads KGHSY; CDR2 reads FQNENV. The CDR3 loop is CASSQLKTGKAFF. Here the CDR3 DNA reads TGTGCCAGCAGCCAATTAAAAACAGGGAAAGCTTTCTTT.

The chain joins TRBV4-1 to TRBJ1-2; 8 positions match TRBD1. CDR3 size: 15 residues. Germline loops: CDR1 MGHRA, CDR2 YSYEKL. The J segment lost 6 bases and the V segment lost 1 base, leaving 7 bases of the junction unmatched. Here the CDR3 reads CASSQAGQGSDGYTF. The CDR3 nucleotides are TGCGCCAGCAGCCAAGCCGGACAGGGTTCAGATGGCTACACCTTC.

The chain joins TRBV10-3 to TRBJ1-1, with 8 bases matching TRBD1. The CDR3 is 14 residues long. Germline V lookup: CDR1 ENHRY, CDR2 SYGVKD. The V gene end was trimmed by 10 bases and the J gene end by 6 bases; junction bases not matched to a gene: 13. The CDR3 loop is CATKPGQGNPEAFF. The CDR3 nucleotides are TGTGCCACCAAACCCGGACAGGGCAATCCTGAAGCTTTCTTT.